This T cell receptor beta chain is from a study of spatial heterogeneity in lung cancer. Study conclusions and caveats: There were more appearances of ubiquitous expanded tumor TCRs in blood at resection than at follow-up.

Individual TCR cDNA molecules each bore their own unique molecular identifier. From the 5' RACE reads, TCRdb called clonotypes with MiXCR, one entry per CDR3 protein. The sample has approximately 25,000 distinct CDR3 sequences; about 3% are singletons. As to time point: sample taken at primary tumor resection. The input material, whole RNA from tumor, nontumor lung or frozen PBMC, was sequenced unsorted. Patients with untreated early-stage non-small cell lung cancer, numbering 72, were the donors. About this clonotype: Its antigen is still unknown.

The CDR3 totals 16 residues. Germline V gives CDR1 SGHNT, CDR2 YYREEE (reference sequence). V lost 4 bases and J 8 bases, leaving 19 bases between the germline ends. The genes are TRBV5-4 and TRBJ1-6; a possible D gene is TRBD1 (5 bases). The sequencing here drew on PBMCs, taken at surgery. This TCR was recovered from a female donor with early-stage non-small cell lung cancer. This CDR3 is CASSPDAGTGYSPLHF. CDR3 nucleotides: TGTGCCAGCAGCCCGGATGCCGGGACTGGTTATTCACCCCTCCACTTT.